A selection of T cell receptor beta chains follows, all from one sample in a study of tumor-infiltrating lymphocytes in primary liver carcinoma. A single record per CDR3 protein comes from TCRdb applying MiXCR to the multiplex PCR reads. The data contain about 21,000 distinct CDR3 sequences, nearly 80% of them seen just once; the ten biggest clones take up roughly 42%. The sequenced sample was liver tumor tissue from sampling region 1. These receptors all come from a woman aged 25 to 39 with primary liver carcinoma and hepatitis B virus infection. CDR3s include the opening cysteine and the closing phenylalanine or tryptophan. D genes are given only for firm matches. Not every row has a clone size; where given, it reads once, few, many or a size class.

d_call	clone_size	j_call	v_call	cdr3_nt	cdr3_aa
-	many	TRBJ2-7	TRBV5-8	TGTGCCAGCAGCTTGCTCAGGGGCGATATCTCCTACGAGCAGTACTTC	CASSLLRGDISYEQYF
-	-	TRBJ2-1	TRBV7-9	TGTGCCAGCAGCCCCTGGGGTAGCTCATACAATGAGCAGTTCTTC	CASSPWGSSYNEQFF
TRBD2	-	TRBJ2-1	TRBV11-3	TGTGCCAGCAGCCGGCTAGCGGGGGGGGGGTATGAGCAGCACTTC	CASSRLAGGGYEQHF
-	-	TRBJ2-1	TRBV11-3	TGTGTCGGCGCTAGCGCGAGTGGGAATGAGCAGTTCTTT	CVGASASGNEQFF
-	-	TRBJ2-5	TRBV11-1	TGTGCCAGGAGCTTAGCAGGGCCCGAAGAGACCCAATACTTC	CARSLAGPEETQYF
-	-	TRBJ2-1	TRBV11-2	TGTGCCAGCAGCTTAGATAGTAGCTCCTGCAATGAGCAGTTCTTC	CASSLDSSSCNEQFF
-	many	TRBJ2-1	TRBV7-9	TGTGCCAGCAGCCCCCGGCTTGACAATGAGCAGTTCTTC	CASSPRLDNEQFF
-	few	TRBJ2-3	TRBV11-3	TGTGTCAGCAGCTTTTGGACGCCGATGGCGCCGCAGTATTTC	CVSSFWTPMAPQYF
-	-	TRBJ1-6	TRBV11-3	TGTGTCAGCTGCTTTAAGTGTAGCTATAATTCACCCCTCCACTTT	CVSCFKCSYNSPLHF
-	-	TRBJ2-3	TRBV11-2	TGTGCCAGCAGTCGCAGAGGGTGCCTAAACACAGATACGCAGTATTTT	CASSRRGCLNTDTQYF
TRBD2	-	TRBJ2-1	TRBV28	TGTGCCAGCACCTCAGCGGGAGACCAAAGGTCCTACAATGAGCAGTCATTC	CASTSAGDQRSYNEQSF
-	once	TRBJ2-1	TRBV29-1	TGCGGCGTTGACAGGACTGGAGACAATGAGCAGTTCTTC	CGVDRTGDNEQFF
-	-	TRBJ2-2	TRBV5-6	TGTCCCAACAGCTTGGCACCCAGAGTCGCCGGGGAGCTATTTTTT	CPNSLAPRVAGELFF
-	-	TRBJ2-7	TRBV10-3	TGTGCCATCAGTGACAACTGGGACTACGAGCAGTACTTC	CAISDNWDYEQYF
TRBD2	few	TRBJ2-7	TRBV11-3	TGTGCCAGCAGCTACGGGACTAGGGAGGAGCAGTACTTC	CASSYGTREEQYF
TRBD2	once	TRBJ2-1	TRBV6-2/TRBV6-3	TGTGCCAACAGTTACTGGGGACGACTAGCGGGAGCGGGGCCTTACAGTGAGCAGTTATTC	CANSYWGRLAGAGPYSEQLF
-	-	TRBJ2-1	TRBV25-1	TGTGTCAGCAGACATTTTGAGCAGTTCTTC	CVSRHFEQFF
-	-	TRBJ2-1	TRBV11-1	TGTACCAGCTGCCGGAGACAGGCCTCCTATAATGAGCAGTTCTTC	CTSCRRQASYNEQFF